One TCR beta chain is described in this entry. The antigen is not known. For the second PCR, which ran for about 6 to 11 cycles, a sample-barcoded 5' primer and a J-beta primer mix were used. Each CDR3 protein is one row after TCRdb ran MiXCR on the 5' RACE reads. This sample carries 1.8 million or so distinct CDR3 sequences, about 39% of them seen once, and the ten largest clones take about 23%. The CDR3 has 15 residues. Deletions cut 0 bases from V and 4 bases from J, with 12 bases between. Germline values: CDR1 MNHEY, CDR2 SVGEGT. The data derive from a study of blood T cells in healthy people across ages. Study-level points and caveats: Compared with aged donors, long-lived donors showed fewer expanded clones, suggesting selection.

Isolation of PBMCs gave at least 6 million cells per sample. Material: blood. The TCR originated in a human donor in good health. The chain joins TRBV6-2 or TRBV6-3 to TRBJ1-2; no clear D gene. This CDR3 is CASSYSQKPTYGYTF. In DNA form, the CDR3 reads TGTGCCAGCAGTTACTCTCAGAAACCAACCTATGGCTACACCTTC.